The T cell receptor (beta chain) described here comes from a study of blood T cell repertoires in COVID-19. V was shortened by 0 bases and J by 7 bases, with 8 bases between the two germline ends. Germline CDR1 and CDR2: SGHRS and YFSETQ. This CDR3 comprises 13 residues. Concerning this clone: This same CDR3 is encoded by further DNA sequences in the sample.

Sequencing was performed with immunoSEQ multiplex PCR; in TCRdb, only in-frame clones are kept and a portion is missing. This sample yields under 250,000 clones, of which around four fifths are seen a single time; approximately 2.6% belongs to the top ten. The sample consisted of peripheral blood. This TCR was recovered from a woman aged 70 to 79 with active or convalescent COVID-19. The J gene is TRBJ2-1, the V gene TRBV5-1, with a possible D match to TRBD2 (6 bases). The DNA of the CDR3 is TGCGCCAGCAGCTTGGGGACTACTAATGAGCAGTTCTTC. Protein sequence: CASSLGTTNEQFF.